This TCR beta chain was sequenced in a study of blood T cell repertoires in COVID-19. Overall study: COVID-19 samples collected from the United States, Italy and Spain covered acute and convalescent phases. PBMCs, B-cell-depleted T cells, or T cells were the source of the cDNA or gDNA that made up the material.

The CDR3 contains 16 residues. Germline trimming cut 0 bases from V and 9 bases from J; bases unmatched to any gene: 6. Germline loops: CDR1 LNHDA, CDR2 SQIVND (reference sequence). The authors' processing: Estimates of nucleated cell counts were drawn from the amplification of reference gene primers. Data came from immunoSEQ multiplex PCR; TCRdb stores just in-frame clones and leaves some out. V, J and clone size derive from that table, while D and trimming were established from the DNA sequence. Of some 150,000 clones listed, roughly 89% are singletons. The V and J genes are TRBV19 and TRBJ2-1, with 12 nucleotides matching TRBD2. This clonotype was obtained from a woman aged 45-65 years with acute or convalescent COVID-19. Sequencing input: peripheral blood. CDR3 in amino acids: CASSIDGSLAGGEQFF. The CDR3 bases are TGTGCCAGTAGTATAGATGGGTCACTAGCGGGAGGTGAGCAGTTCTTC.